Listed here is a single T cell receptor beta chain. Its target antigen remains unknown. Within one base of it there is no much larger clone, and no base qualities were kept. The donors were healthy, HIV-negative adults with no recently reported acute infections or vaccinations. All donors were Caucasian adults living in Nashville, Tennessee, USA. CD4+ T cells were enriched through magnetic negative selection, after which naive cells were positively selected on CD45RA and the remaining negative fraction served as the memory subset. Blood was collected by leukapheresis, and PBMCs were isolated by Ficoll-Histopaque density gradient centrifugation and then cryopreserved in liquid nitrogen vapor phase. Purity and quantity of every magnetically sorted T cell population were checked by analytical flow cytometry. Genomic DNA was isolated from each sorted fraction and quantified by UV absorbance on a Nanodrop 2000c.

This entry comes from a study of shared clonotypes between healthy human individuals (dated by TCRdb to 2020 to 2022). Notes on the research overall: The cohort comprised a couple of women and a few men aged 18 to 49 years. Per donor, three plates each were used for CD4 naive and CD4 memory, two for CD8 naive, and one for CD8 memory. To increase sequencing depth and limit assay-specific biases, different laboratories used diverse techniques to prepare libraries and sequence TCR repertoires. The study deeply sequenced blood TCR repertoires of five healthy adults to estimate repertoire size and the extent of clonotype sharing between individuals. Per donor, leukapheresis produced somewhere between about 0.8 and 9.5 billion PBMCs.

The germline V gene supplies CDR1 MDHEN and CDR2 SYDVKM. The germline V end is reduced by 2 bases and the J end by 6 bases; junction bases left unmatched: 6. Including cysteine and phenylalanine, the CDR3 has 14 amino acids. Left in the record is the CDR3 DNA by itself, 42 bases read in frame from the first base. Using the deep immunoSEQ assay, TCR CDR3 regions were amplified from genomic DNA by multiplex PCR. Extracted genomic DNA from each cell subset was distributed evenly across all wells of several immunoSEQ 96-well plates, and each plate was treated as a replicate. For sorted subsets, 150 to 250 ng genomic DNA, equal to tens of thousands of T cell genomes, was loaded into each replicate PCR. Purified libraries were measured with a Qubit 3.0 fluorometer, size-checked on a Bioanalyzer 2100, and measured again with the KAPA Library Quantification kit. A separate single-read 150-cycle Illumina NextSeq 550 flow cell was used to sequence each immunoSEQ 96-well plate. In the authors' own workflow: Because only junctional sequences without quality scores were contained in the immunoSEQ output, filtering matching that applied to full-length reads could not be performed. Sequences were annotated with PyIR, a Python wrapper for IgBLAST v1.9, and V/J genes and CDR3 were assigned using IMGT germline references. Any read was removed if the V/J assignment was weak (E-value above 1e-6), the CDR3 was missing, or the read contained stop codons, out-of-frame junctions, or ambiguous translated residues. V3J clonotypes were defined as sequences sharing an identical inferred V gene, J gene, and CDR3 amino acid sequence. The percentage overlap between two repertoires was calculated by dividing the number of shared unique clonotypes by the size of the smaller repertoire. Repertoire richness was assessed with RTK rarefaction, the Chao1 estimator, and Recon v2.1 estimates of unobserved clonotypes. Generation probabilities for all TCRbeta clonotypes obtained by the gDNA method from a handful of donors were computed using OLGA. TCRdb obtained this table from immuneACCESS and retained in-frame rearrangements with V and J assigned. These tables miss some clones; where compared with another copy, unresolved V genes account for less than half of the shortfall, and the remainder is unexplained. From that table come the V and J calls and clone size; the DNA was used to work out D and trimming. Within this sample are roughly 2,500,000 clones, with approximately 94% of them counted one time only. About 0.39% of the sample lies in the top ten.

Overall study outcomes, separate from this receptor: Based on pairwise subsampling, the degree of clonotype sharing among donors was expected to be affected by sequencing depth. Sampling was restricted to blood, and TCR repertoires in tissue are likely to differ from TCR repertoires in blood. Sharing across a few donors was observed for around 5% of naive CD4, under 4% of naive CD8, over 2% of memory CD4, and about 0.4% of memory CD8 clonotypes. Compared with non-shared clonotypes, clonotypes shared by all four sorted-subset donors had higher generation probabilities. Even with the large sequencing depth, rarefaction of the sorted-subset datasets indicated that sequencing was incomplete. Naive subsets generally had larger estimated clonotype richness than memory subsets. The genetic and exposure-history diversity represented was limited by the small number of donors.

This sequence originates from a man younger than 35 in good health. Some clones in this sample may be carry-over from other donors' samples. The chain is made from TRBV28 and TRBJ2-7, with 8 central nucleotides matching TRBD2. The material sequenced was naive CD4+ T cells from PBMCs. Interpreted using the paper, the cell subset or site label stands for: CD45RA+ positively selected. CDR3 loop: CASSLGGRPFEQYF. The DNA sequence is given as TGTGCCAGCAGTTTAGGCGGGAGGCCGTTCGAGCAGTACTTC.